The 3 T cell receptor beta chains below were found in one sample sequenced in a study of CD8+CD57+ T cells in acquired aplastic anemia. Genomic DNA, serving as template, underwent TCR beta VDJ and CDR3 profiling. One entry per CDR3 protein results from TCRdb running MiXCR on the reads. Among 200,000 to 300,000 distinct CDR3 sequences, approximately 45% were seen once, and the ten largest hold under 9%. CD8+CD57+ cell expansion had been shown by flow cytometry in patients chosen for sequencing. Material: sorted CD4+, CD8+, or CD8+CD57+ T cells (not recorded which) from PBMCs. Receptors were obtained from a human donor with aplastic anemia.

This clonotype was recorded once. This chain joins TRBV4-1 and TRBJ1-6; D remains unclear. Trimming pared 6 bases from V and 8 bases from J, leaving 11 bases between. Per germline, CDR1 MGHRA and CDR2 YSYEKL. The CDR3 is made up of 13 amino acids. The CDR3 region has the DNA TGCGCCAGCAGTAAAAGATCAGATTCACCCCTCCACTTT. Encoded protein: CASSKRSDSPLHF.

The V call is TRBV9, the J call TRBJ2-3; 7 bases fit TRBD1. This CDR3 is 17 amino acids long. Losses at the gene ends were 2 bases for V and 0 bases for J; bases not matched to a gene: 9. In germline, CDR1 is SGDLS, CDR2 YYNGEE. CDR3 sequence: CASSVTGSPTSTDTQYF. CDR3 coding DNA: TGTGCCAGCAGCGTGACAGGGTCTCCTACGAGCACAGATACGCAGTATTTT.

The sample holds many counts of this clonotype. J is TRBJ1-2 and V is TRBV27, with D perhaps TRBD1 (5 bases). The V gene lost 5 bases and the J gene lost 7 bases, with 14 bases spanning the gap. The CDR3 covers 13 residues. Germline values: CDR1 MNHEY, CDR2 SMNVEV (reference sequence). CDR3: CASSPGTSGGYTF. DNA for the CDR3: TGTGCCAGCAGTCCCGGGACGTCGGGTGGCTACACCTTC.